One sample yielded the 10 T cell receptor beta chains listed below, sequenced in a study of OX40 agonist ivuxolimab in advanced cancers. The repertoire was sequenced with immunoSEQ multiplex PCR; TCRdb's copy has only in-frame clones and lacks some. This sample has 40,000 or so clones, with around 82% found just once. Material: CD4+ or CD8+ T cells sorted from blood, obtained in a trial of the OX40 agonist ivuxolimab. Every receptor here comes from an adult with an advanced solid tumor such as melanoma, head and neck, liver or kidney cancer.

The CDR3 sequence is CASNLAGLADSYNEQFF. The CDR3 nucleotides read TGTGCCAGCAACCTAGCGGGACTAGCGGACTCCTACAATGAGCAGTTCTTC. V and J are TRBV9 and TRBJ2-1; 11 nucleotides match TRBD2. The germline V gene encodes CDR1 SGDLS and CDR2 YYNGEE. The CDR3 runs 17 residues. After removal of 6 bases from V and 0 bases from J, the junction contained 8 bases not matched to a gene.

The table lists this clone with a count of one. The V gene is TRBV5-1, the J gene TRBJ2-7; D is perhaps TRBD1 (6 bases). This CDR3 spans 14 amino acids. Looked up from germline, CDR1 is SGHRS and CDR2 is YFSETQ. V lost 0 bases to trimming and J lost 4 bases, with 11 bases between them. The CDR3 loop is CASSLGQGIYEQYF. In DNA form, the CDR3 reads TGCGCCAGCAGCTTGGGTCAGGGGATTTACGAGCAGTACTTC.

J is TRBJ2-1 and V is TRBV29-1; no clear D. The V and J ends lost 2 bases and 5 bases respectively, with 7 bases between them. CDR1 and CDR2 (germline): SQVTM, ANQGSEA. The CDR3 totals 12 residues. The CDR3 reads CSVETVNNEQFF. The CDR3 DNA follows: TGCAGCGTTGAAACTGTTAACAATGAGCAGTTCTTC.

Note on this clone: At one end the junction does not follow the germline gene, possibly because of a read error. The V call is TRBV5-6, the J call TRBJ2-7, with D perhaps matching TRBD1 or TRBD2 (5 bases each). Germline-derived CDR1 and CDR2 are SGHDT and YYEEEE. CDR3 size: 12 residues. The DNA of the CDR3 is TGTGCCAGCAGCCATACCACCGGGACGTCACTTTTC. Translation gives CASSHTTGTSLF.

V usage is TRBV2 and J usage is TRBJ2-1, with D maybe TRBD1 (5 bases). CDR1 is SNHLY and CDR2 is FYNNEI in the germline V gene. There are 14 residues in the CDR3. V gave up 6 bases and J gave up 2 bases, with 11 bases separating them. CDR3 DNA sequence: TGTGCCAGCAGGGCAGGGTCCACCTACAATGAGCAGTTCTTC. Translation gives CASRAGSTYNEQFF. Complete variable domain (other parts from reference TRBV2 and TRBJ2-1): EPEVTQTPSHQVTQMGQEVILRCVPISNHLYFYWYRQILGQKVEFLVSFYNNEISEKSEIFDDQFSVERPDGSNFTLKIRSTKLEDSAMYFCASRAGSTYNEQFFGPGTRLTVL.

J is TRBJ2-2 and V is TRBV11-3; no reliable D call. V lost 5 bases and J 5 bases, leaving 15 bases between the germline ends. The CDR3 is made up of 15 amino acids. Germline loops: CDR1 SGHNT, CDR2 YENEEA. The CDR3 reads CASSLSGLGTGELFF. CDR3 DNA sequence: TGTGCCAGCAGCCTCTCAGGATTGGGGACCGGGGAGCTGTTTTTT.

The chain recombines TRBV7-2 with TRBJ2-2; 10 bases map to TRBD2. The junction had 3 bases not matched to a gene; V was cut back by 4 bases and J by 1 base. Per the germline V gene, CDR1 is SGHTA and CDR2 is FQGNSA. The CDR3 extends over 16 amino acids. DNA for the CDR3: TGTGCCAGCAGCTCAAGGACTAGCGGGAACACCGGGGAGCTGTTTTTT. Amino acid sequence: CASSSRTSGNTGELFF.

This chain joins TRBV6-1 and TRBJ1-1; TRBD1 agrees at 7 bases. V shed 5 bases, J shed 8 bases, and the junction held 11 bases outside the gene matches. The CDR3 is 14 amino acids. In germline, CDR1 is MNHNS, CDR2 SASEGT. CDR3 sequence (DNA): TGTGCCAGCAGTTATACAGGGGTCGGGTTAGAAGCTTTCTTT. Translated, it gives CASSYTGVGLEAFF.

This clone was recorded a few times. The J gene is TRBJ2-3, the V gene TRBV10-3; the match to TRBD2 covers 8 bases. J was trimmed by 2 bases and V by 4 bases; bases with no gene match: 5. From germline, CDR1 is ENHRY and CDR2 SYGVKD. The CDR3 totals 15 residues. CDR3 region: CAISVNGRATDTQYF. CDR3 nucleotide sequence: TGTGCCATCAGTGTAAACGGGAGGGCCACAGATACGCAGTATTTT.

The CDR3 sequence: CASSIRDRHYEQYF. CDR3 DNA: TGTGCCAGTAGTATCCGGGACAGGCACTACGAGCAGTACTTC. The V and J genes are TRBV19 and TRBJ2-7; the match to TRBD1 covers 8 bases. The CDR3 is 14 amino acids. V dropped 3 bases and J dropped 3; count of bases not matched to a gene: 4. Germline V gene lookup returns CDR1 LNHDA and CDR2 SQIVND (reference sequence).